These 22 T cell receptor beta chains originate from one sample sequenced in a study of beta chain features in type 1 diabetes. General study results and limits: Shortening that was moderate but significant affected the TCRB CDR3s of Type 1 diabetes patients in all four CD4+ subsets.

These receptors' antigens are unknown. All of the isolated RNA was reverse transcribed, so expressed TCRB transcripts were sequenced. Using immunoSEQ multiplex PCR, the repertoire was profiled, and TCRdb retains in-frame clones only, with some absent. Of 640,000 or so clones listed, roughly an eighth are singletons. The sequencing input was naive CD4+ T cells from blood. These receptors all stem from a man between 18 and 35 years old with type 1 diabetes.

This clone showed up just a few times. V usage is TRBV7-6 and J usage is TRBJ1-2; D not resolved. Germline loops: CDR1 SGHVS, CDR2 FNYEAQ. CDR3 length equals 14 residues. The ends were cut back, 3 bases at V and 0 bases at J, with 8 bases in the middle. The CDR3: CASSLGAANYGYTF. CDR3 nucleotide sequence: TGTGCCAGCAGCTTGGGAGCGGCTAACTATGGCTACACCTTC. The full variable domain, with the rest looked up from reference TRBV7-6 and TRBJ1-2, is GAGVSQSPRYKVTKRGQDVALRCDPISGHVSLYWYRQALGQGPEFLTYFNYEAQQDKSGLPNDRFSAERPEGSISTLTIQRTEQRDSAMYRCASSLGAANYGYTFGSGTRLTVV.

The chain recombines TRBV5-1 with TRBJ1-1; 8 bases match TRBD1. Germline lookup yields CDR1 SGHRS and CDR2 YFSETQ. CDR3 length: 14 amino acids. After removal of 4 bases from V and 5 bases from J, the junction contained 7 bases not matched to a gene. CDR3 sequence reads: CASSPTGEVTEAFF. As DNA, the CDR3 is TGCGCCAGCAGCCCGACAGGGGAAGTTACTGAAGCTTTCTTT.

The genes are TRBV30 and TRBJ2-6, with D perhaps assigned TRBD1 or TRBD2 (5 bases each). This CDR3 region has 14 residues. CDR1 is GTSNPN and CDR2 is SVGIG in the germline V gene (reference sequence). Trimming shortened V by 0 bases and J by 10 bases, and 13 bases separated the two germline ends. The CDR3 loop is CAWSVSAEGNVLTF. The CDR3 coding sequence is TGTGCCTGGAGTGTTTCGGCCGAGGGGAACGTCCTGACTTTC.

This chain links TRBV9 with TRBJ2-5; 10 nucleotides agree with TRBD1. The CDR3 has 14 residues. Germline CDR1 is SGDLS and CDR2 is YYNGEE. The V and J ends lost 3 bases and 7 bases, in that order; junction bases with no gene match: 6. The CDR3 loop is CASSEGQGMGTQYF. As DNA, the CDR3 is TGTGCCAGCAGCGAGGGACAGGGGATGGGGACCCAGTACTTC.

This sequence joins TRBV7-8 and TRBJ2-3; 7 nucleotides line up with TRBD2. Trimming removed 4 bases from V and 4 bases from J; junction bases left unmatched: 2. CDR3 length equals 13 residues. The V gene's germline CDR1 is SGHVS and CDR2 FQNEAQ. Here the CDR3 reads CASSSGRSDTQYF. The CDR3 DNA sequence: TGTGCCAGCAGCTCCGGGAGGTCAGATACGCAGTATTTT.

CDR3 protein: CASSFSEKPRTKANYGYTF. The CDR3, as DNA: TGTGCCAGCAGTTTTTCAGAAAAGCCTCGAACAAAAGCTAACTATGGCTACACCTTC. The chain joins TRBV27 to TRBJ1-2; D not certain. The CDR3 runs 19 residues. Trimming shortened V by 3 bases and J by 0 bases, and 23 bases separated the two germline ends. Germline CDR1 and CDR2: MNHEY and SMNVEV (reference sequence).

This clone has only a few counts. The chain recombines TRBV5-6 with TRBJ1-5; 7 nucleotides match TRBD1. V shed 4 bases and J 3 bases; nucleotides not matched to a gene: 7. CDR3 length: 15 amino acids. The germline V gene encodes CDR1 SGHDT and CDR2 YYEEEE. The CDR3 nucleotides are TGTGCCAGCAGCCCTAGGACAGGCGACAATCAGCCCCAGCATTTT. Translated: CASSPRTGDNQPQHF.

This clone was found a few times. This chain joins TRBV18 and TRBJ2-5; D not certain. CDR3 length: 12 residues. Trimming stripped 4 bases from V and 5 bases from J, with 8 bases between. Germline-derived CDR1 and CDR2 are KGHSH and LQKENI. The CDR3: CASSRGDETQYF. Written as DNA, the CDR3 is TGTGCCAGCTCACGAGGTGATGAGACCCAGTACTTC.

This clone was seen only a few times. The CDR3 protein is CAWNSGQLVTYEQYF. As DNA, the CDR3 is TGTGCCTGGAATTCGGGACAGTTGGTTACCTACGAGCAGTACTTC. The chain couples TRBV30 to TRBJ2-7; 7 bases map to TRBD1. The CDR3 runs to 15 residues. Germline trimming cut 4 bases from V and 2 bases from J; bases unmatched to any gene: 11. Germline V gene data show CDR1 as GTSNPN and CDR2 as SVGIG (reference sequence).

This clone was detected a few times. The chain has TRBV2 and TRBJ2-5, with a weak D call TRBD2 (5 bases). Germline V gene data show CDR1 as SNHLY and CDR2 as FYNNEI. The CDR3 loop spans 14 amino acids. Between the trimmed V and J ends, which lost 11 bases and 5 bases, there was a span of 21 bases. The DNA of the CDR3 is TGTGCCTCCCAAATCGGGGAGTCCTCGGAGACCCAGTACTTC. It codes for CASQIGESSETQYF. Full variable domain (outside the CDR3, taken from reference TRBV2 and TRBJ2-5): EPEVTQTPSHQVTQMGQEVILRCVPISNHLYFYWYRQILGQKVEFLVSFYNNEISEKSEIFDDQFSVERPDGSNFTLKIRSTKLEDSAMYFCASQIGESSETQYFGPGTRLLVL.

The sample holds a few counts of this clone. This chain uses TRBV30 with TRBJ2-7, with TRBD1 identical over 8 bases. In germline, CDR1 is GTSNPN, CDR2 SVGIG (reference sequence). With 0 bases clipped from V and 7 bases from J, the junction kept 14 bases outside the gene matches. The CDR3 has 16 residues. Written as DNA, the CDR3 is TGTGCCTGGAGTGTCTCCCGCGTGACAGGGGTCCTTGAGCAGTACTTC. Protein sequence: CAWSVSRVTGVLEQYF.

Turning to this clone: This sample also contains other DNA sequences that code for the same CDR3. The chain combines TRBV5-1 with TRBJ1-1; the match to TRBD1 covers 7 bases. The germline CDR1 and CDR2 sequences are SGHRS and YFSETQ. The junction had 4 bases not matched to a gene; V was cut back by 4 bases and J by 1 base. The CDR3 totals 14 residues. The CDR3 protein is CASSPDRSNTEAFF. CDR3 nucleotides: TGCGCCAGCAGCCCGGACAGGTCGAACACTGAAGCTTTCTTT.

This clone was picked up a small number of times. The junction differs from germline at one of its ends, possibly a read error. As DNA, the CDR3 is TGCGCCAGCGGCTTCTGGGACACCTACAATGAGCAGTTCTTC. Its translation: CASGFWDTYNEQFF. The V gene is TRBV5-1, the J gene TRBJ2-1; TRBD1 might be the D (6 bases). The CDR3 loop spans 14 amino acids. Germline V gene sequence: CDR1 SGHRS, CDR2 YFSETQ.

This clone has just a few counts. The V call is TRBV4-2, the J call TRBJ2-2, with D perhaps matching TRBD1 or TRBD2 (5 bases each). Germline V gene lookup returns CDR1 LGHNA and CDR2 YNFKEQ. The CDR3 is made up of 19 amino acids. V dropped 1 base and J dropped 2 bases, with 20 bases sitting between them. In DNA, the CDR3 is TGTGCCAGCAGCCAAGTTTCGGGAACCGGGACCCAAAACACCGGGGAGCTGTTTTTT. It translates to CASSQVSGTGTQNTGELFF.

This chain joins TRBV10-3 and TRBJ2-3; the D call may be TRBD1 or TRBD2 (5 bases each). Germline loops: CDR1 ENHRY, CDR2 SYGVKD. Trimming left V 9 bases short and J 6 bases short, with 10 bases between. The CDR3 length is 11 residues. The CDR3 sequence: CAIRGEDTQYF. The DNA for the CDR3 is TGTGCCATAAGAGGGGAGGATACGCAGTATTTT.

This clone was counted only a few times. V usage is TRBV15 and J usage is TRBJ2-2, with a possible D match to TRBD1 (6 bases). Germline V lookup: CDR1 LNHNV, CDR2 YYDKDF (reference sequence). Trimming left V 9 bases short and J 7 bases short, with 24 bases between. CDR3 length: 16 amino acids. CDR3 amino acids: CATTYTGSSGDGELFF. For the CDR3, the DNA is TGTGCCACTACCTATACTGGGTCTTCAGGGGACGGGGAGCTGTTTTTT.

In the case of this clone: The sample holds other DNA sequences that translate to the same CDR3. CDR3 nucleotide sequence: TGTGCCAGCAGCTTACCCAGCACAGATACGCAGTATTTT. The encoded protein is CASSLPSTDTQYF. The V call is TRBV11-2, the J call TRBJ2-3; D remains unclear. Trimming removed 2 bases from V and 0 bases from J, with 3 bases in between. CDR3 length equals 13 residues. Germline CDR1 reads SGHAT; CDR2 reads FQNNGV.

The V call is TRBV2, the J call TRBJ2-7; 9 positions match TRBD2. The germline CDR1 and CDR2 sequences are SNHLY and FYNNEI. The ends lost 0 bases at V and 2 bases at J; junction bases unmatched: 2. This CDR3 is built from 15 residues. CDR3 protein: CASSEALAGPYEQYF. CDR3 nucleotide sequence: TGTGCCAGCAGTGAAGCGCTAGCGGGGCCCTACGAGCAGTACTTC.

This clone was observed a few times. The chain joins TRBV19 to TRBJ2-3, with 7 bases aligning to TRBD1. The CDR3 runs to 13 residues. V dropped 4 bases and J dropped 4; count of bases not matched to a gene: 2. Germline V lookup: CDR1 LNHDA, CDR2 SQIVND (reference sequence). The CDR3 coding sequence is TGTGCCAGTAGTACACAGGGGCCAGATACGCAGTATTTT. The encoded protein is CASSTQGPDTQYF.

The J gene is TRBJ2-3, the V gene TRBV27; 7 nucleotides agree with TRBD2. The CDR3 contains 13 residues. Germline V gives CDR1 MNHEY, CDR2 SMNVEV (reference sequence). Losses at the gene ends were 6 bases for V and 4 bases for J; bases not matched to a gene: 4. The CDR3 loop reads CASSPREADTQYF. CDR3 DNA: TGTGCCAGCAGCCCACGGGAGGCAGATACGCAGTATTTT.

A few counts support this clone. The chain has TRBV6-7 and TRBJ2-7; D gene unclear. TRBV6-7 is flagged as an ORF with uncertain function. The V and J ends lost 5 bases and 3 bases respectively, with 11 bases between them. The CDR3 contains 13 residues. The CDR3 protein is CASSTSEIYEQYF. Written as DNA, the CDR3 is TGTGCCAGCAGTACATCGGAGATCTACGAGCAGTACTTC.

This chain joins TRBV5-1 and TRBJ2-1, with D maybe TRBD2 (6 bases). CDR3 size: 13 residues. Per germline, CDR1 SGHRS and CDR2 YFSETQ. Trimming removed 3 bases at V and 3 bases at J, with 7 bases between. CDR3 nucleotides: TGCGCCAGCAGCTCCGGGGGCTACAATGAGCAGTTCTTC. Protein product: CASSSGGYNEQFF.